The entry that follows covers one T cell receptor (beta chain) sequence. This clone was picked up a small number of times. It lacks a known antigen. No quality values exist for individual bases; no much larger clone is one base distant. From its cysteine to its phenylalanine, the CDR3 spans 14 amino acids. The CDR3 DNA has 42 bases and is translated from base 1. Compared with germline, V lacks 6 bases and J lacks 4 bases; bases without a gene match: 10. According to the germline V gene, CDR1 reads SQVTM and CDR2 reads ANQGSEA. This specimen belongs to a study of T cell changes during pregnancy in multiple sclerosis (dated by TCRdb to between 2018 and 2020). Notes on the research overall: In women with multiple sclerosis, the researchers looked at how the T cell repertoire shifted as pregnancy progressed.

The library was made by the immunoSEQ multiplex PCR assay. TCRdb carries this immuneACCESS record with in-frame sequences only. Its versions omit some clonotypes, under half of them owing to an unresolved V gene in the studies checked, with the rest unexplained. The sample table shows more than 55,000 clones, and around nine tenths are seen once. The ten most abundant clones make up over 1.5% of the sample. This TCR was sampled from a female donor with multiple sclerosis, enrolled in a pregnancy study. The starting material was peripheral blood, obtained after pregnancy. The chain uses TRBV29-1 and TRBJ1-2; 8 bases in between match TRBD1. The CDR3 reads CSVGPGQGIYGYTF. The DNA reads as follows: TGCAGCGTCGGTCCCGGACAGGGCATCTATGGCTACACCTTC.